The rows below give T cell receptor beta chains drawn from one sample of a study of T cells in Graves' hyperthyroidism and ophthalmopathy. TCRdb redid the calling of the multiplex PCR reads with MiXCR, one entry per CDR3 protein. The sample carries 300,000 to 400,000 distinct CDR3 sequences, 13% recorded once. Material: blood. The receptors were sampled from a woman aged 18 to 35 with Graves' hyperthyroidism. Both conserved end residues are part of each CDR3. Each record gives: J gene, clone size, V gene, D gene, CDR3 DNA, CDR3 protein. D genes are given only for firm matches. Clone size is not always given. Where it is, it says once, few, many or a class for expanded clones.

TRBJ2-3 many TRBV28 . TGTGCCAGCAGTCCGACAGGCCCACTTGCAGTGAATACGCAGTATTTT CASSPTGPLAVNTQYF
TRBJ2-1 few TRBV5-8 TRBD2 TGTGCCAGCAGCCCTGGGACGGGGGGGCACAATGAGCAGTTCTTC CASSPGTGGHNEQFF
TRBJ2-2 many TRBV24-1 TRBD1 TGTGCCACCAGTGGAGAACAGGGGAGTGGCACCGGGGAGCTGTTTTTT CATSGEQGSGTGELFF
TRBJ1-1 many TRBV28 . TGTGCCAGCAGTCCCGCGGGGTGGGATGAAGCTTTCTTT CASSPAGWDEAFF
TRBJ1-1 many TRBV6-2/TRBV6-3 TRBD1 TGTGCCAGCAGTTACCCCGGGACAGAAAACACTGAAGCTTTCTTT CASSYPGTENTEAFF
TRBJ2-7 many TRBV20-1 . TGCAGTGCTAGATCCGAACTACTAGTCTACGAGCAGTACTTC CSARSELLVYEQYF
TRBJ2-1 many TRBV6-1 . TGTGCCAGCAGCCCCCGTAGGGAAGGGGGGCACAATGAGCAGTTCTTC CASSPRREGGHNEQFF
TRBJ2-1 few TRBV6-2/TRBV6-3 . TGTGCCACCAGCGCTCACTACTCCTACAATGAGCAGTTCTTC CATSAHYSYNEQFF
TRBJ1-5 many TRBV6-1 TRBD1 TGTGCCAGCAGTGAGTGGGACAGGTCCAATCAGCCCCAGCATTTT CASSEWDRSNQPQHF
TRBJ1-2 . TRBV6-1 . TGTGCCAGCAGTGAAGCGGGATCTCGGTTTCGCGGGGGCTACACCTTC CASSEAGSRFRGGYTF
TRBJ1-1 many TRBV20-1 . TGCATTGCACCTCGCCCGGGGAACACTGAAGCTTTCTTT CIAPRPGNTEAFF
TRBJ2-1 few TRBV6-2/TRBV6-3 . TGTGCCAGCATCCTTCGTGGGGCCCTGTACAATGAGCAGTTCTTC CASILRGALYNEQFF
TRBJ1-5 many TRBV2 . TGTGCCAGCGGGGGCTCAGGGGGCAATCAGCCCCAGCATTTT CASGGSGGNQPQHF
TRBJ1-5 . TRBV19 . TGTGCCAGTAGTATTACGAGGGATCAGCCCCAGCATTTT CASSITRDQPQHF
TRBJ2-5 many TRBV5-6 . TGTGCCAGCAGCTTCCGGGACCCTAGCCAAGAGACCCAGTACTTC CASSFRDPSQETQYF
TRBJ1-2 few TRBV7-9 TRBD1 TGTGCCAGCAGCCCAGCGACAGGGTCGAACTATGGCTACACCTTC CASSPATGSNYGYTF
TRBJ2-1 few TRBV10-3 TRBD2 TGTGCCATCAGCGCCAATAGGGCGGGAGGGTACAATGAGCAGTTCTTC CAISANRAGGYNEQFF
TRBJ1-6 . TRBV7-2 . TGTGCCAGCAGCCAGGTGGGGGGACCTAATTCACCCCTCCACTTT CASSQVGGPNSPLHF
TRBJ2-2 once TRBV20-1 TRBD2 TGCAGTGCTAGAGATCTAGCGGTGGGAGGCACCGGGGAGCTGTTTTTT CSARDLAVGGTGELFF
TRBJ1-3 many TRBV12-3/TRBV12-4 . TGTGCCAGCAGTTTAGCGCTGAGACGGGGGAACACCATATATTTT CASSLALRRGNTIYF
TRBJ2-2 . TRBV30 TRBD2 TGTGCCTGGGATATAGCGGGAGTATATACCGGGGAGCTGTTTTTT CAWDIAGVYTGELFF
TRBJ2-7 many TRBV12-3/TRBV12-4 . TGTGCCAGCAGTTTTCTGGTGGACGAGCAGTACTTC CASSFLVDEQYF
TRBJ2-7 many TRBV7-6 TRBD2 TGTGCCAGCAGCCCGTCCCTAGCGGGAGGGCCACGATACCACGAGCAGTACTTC CASSPSLAGGPRYHEQYF
TRBJ1-2 many TRBV12-3/TRBV12-4 . TGTGCCAGCAGCCCTATCCGCCCCTATGGCTACACCTTC CASSPIRPYGYTF
TRBJ1-4 many TRBV28 TRBD1 TGTGCCAGCAGTCCTAATCCGGGACAGGGGGAGGAAAAACTGTTTTTT CASSPNPGQGEEKLFF
TRBJ1-1 many TRBV20-1 . TGCAGTGCTAGTTACGTGAACACTGAAGCTTTCTTT CSASYVNTEAFF
TRBJ2-1 many TRBV28 . TGTGCCAGCAGTAGGGGGGGATCGGTAGGATTCAATGAGCAGTTCTTC CASSRGGSVGFNEQFF
TRBJ2-7 few TRBV28 . TGTGCCAGTACAAATGGGAACGAGCAGTACTTC CASTNGNEQYF
TRBJ1-5 . TRBV19 . TGTGCCAGTAGTATAGAGGGCAATCAGCCCCAGCATTTT CASSIEGNQPQHF
TRBJ1-5 . TRBV4-1 TRBD1 TGCGCCAGCCGCGACCTTCCAGGGGGAGGCGATCAGCCCCAGCATTTT CASRDLPGGGDQPQHF
TRBJ2-2 . TRBV4-1 TRBD1 TGCGCCAGCAGCCATCCCAGGGTGACAGGGAAAGGGGGGGAGCTGTTTTTT CASSHPRVTGKGGELFF
TRBJ1-3 . TRBV6-2/TRBV6-3 . TGTGCCAGCAGTTCGGAGATTAATAAGGGACGCGGGCCCGGAGGAAACACCATATATTTT CASSSEINKGRGPGGNTIYF
TRBJ2-1 many TRBV20-1 . TGCAGTGCTAGACCCCACGAAGCTATCGCCTACAATGAGCAGTTCTTC CSARPHEAIAYNEQFF
TRBJ2-1 many TRBV3-1 TRBD2 TGTGCCAGCAGCCAAGACCCCGGACTAGCAGGAAGTGAGCAGTTCTTC CASSQDPGLAGSEQFF
TRBJ1-1 many TRBV29-1 . TGCAGCGTTGATTACGCGGGTTCGAGCACTGAAGCTTTCTTT CSVDYAGSSTEAFF
TRBJ2-5 many TRBV30 . TGTGCCTGGAGTGTAGGGGGGCTGGGAGAGACCCAGTACTTC CAWSVGGLGETQYF
TRBJ2-1 many TRBV6-2/TRBV6-3 TRBD2 TGTGCCAGCAGTTACGGACTAGCGGGAGCCAATGAGCAGTTCTTC CASSYGLAGANEQFF
TRBJ1-2 many TRBV6-2/TRBV6-3 TRBD1 TGTGCCAGCAGTTCGGACAGGGCCTATGGCTACACCTTC CASSSDRAYGYTF
TRBJ2-3 many TRBV20-1 TRBD1 TGCAGTGCCGTCAGGGGGCGGGATACGCAGTATTTT CSAVRGRDTQYF
TRBJ1-1 many TRBV20-1 TRBD1 TGCAGTGCTCCATTACCGGGACAGGGGGATTTGTACACTGAAGCTTTCTTT CSAPLPGQGDLYTEAFF
TRBJ1-5 many TRBV5-5 TRBD1 TGTGCCAGCAGCTATAGTTTGGGACAGGACGAAAATCAGCCCCAGCATTTT CASSYSLGQDENQPQHF
TRBJ1-1 many TRBV11-1 . TGTGCCAGCAGCAAGGGACCGGGAGAGACTGAAGCTTTCTTT CASSKGPGETEAFF
TRBJ1-4 many TRBV18 . TGTGCCAGCTCATCGATATCCGGGGCACACAATGAAAAACTGTTTTTT CASSSISGAHNEKLFF
TRBJ2-7 . TRBV20-1 TRBD2 TGCAGTGCTAGCCCCCCCCCGGGACTAGCGGGAGAAGGGGGCCTCTACGAGCAGTACTTC CSASPPPGLAGEGGLYEQYF
TRBJ1-2 . TRBV15 . TGTGCCACCAGCAGAGATTCGTCCAGGGCCCATGGCTACACCTTC CATSRDSSRAHGYTF
TRBJ1-2 many TRBV28 . TGTGCCAGCAGTCCTGTGGGGGTTGGAGGCTACACCTTC CASSPVGVGGYTF
TRBJ2-1 many TRBV7-9 TRBD2 TGTGCCAGCAGCGGACTAGCGGGGTACAATGAGCAGTTCTTC CASSGLAGYNEQFF
TRBJ1-4 many TRBV28 . TGTGCCAGCAGCGACTGGGAGGCTAATGAAAAACTGTTTTTT CASSDWEANEKLFF
TRBJ1-5 . TRBV29-1 . TGCAGCGTTGAACGAGAGGGGCCCGAATATAGCAATCAGCCCCAGCATTTT CSVEREGPEYSNQPQHF
TRBJ2-1 few TRBV4-1 TRBD2 TGCGCCAGCAGCCAGACTAGCGGGGGGGCTAGTAGAAATGAGCAGTTCTTC CASSQTSGGASRNEQFF